This TCR beta chain was recovered during a study of CD4 T cells in relation to SARS-CoV-2 and coronaviruses. TCRdb's copy holds only in-frame clones and misses some; the assay was immunoSEQ multiplex PCR. This table has around 31,000 clones, more than 60% appearing once. Concerning this clone: Its target is unknown.

This TCR was sampled from an adult with COVID-19. Material: memory CD4+ T cells from PBMCs, cultured in vitro.

CDR3 coding DNA: TGTGCCAGCAGTGACGTAGCGGGAGGCACAGATACGCAGTATTTT. Residues: CASSDVAGGTDTQYF. This chain links TRBV6-4 with TRBJ2-3, with 9 bases lining up with TRBD2. This CDR3 has 15 residues. V was pared by 2 bases and J by 1 base, with 1 base of the junction left unmatched. Germline values: CDR1 MRHNA, CDR2 SNTAGT.